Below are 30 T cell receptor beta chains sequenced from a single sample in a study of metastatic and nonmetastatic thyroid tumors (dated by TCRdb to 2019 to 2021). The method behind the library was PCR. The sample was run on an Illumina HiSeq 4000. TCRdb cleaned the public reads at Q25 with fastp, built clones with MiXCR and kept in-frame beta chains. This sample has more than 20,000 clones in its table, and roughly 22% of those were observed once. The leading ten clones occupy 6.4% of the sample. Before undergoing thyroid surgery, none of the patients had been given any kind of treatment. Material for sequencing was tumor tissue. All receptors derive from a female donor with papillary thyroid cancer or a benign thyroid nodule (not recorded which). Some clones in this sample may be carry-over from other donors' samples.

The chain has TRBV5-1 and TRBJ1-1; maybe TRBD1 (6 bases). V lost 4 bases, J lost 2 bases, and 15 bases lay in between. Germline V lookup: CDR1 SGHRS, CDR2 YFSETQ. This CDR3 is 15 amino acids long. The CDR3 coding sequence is TGCGCCAGCAGCCGCAGTACAGGGTTTAACACTGAAGCTTTCTTT. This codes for CASSRSTGFNTEAFF.

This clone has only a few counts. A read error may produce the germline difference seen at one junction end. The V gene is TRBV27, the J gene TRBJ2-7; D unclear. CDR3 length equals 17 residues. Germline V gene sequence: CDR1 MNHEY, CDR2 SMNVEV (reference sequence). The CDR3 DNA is TGTGCCAGAAGTTTTACAATTCCGCAAAATACCTACTACGAGCAGTACTTC. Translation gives CARSFTIPQNTYYEQYF.

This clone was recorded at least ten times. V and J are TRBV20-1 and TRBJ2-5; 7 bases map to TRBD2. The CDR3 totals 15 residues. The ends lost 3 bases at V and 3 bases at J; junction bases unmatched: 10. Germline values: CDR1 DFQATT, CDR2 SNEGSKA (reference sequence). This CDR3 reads CSARDFGLAEETQYF. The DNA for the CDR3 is TGCAGTGCTAGGGACTTCGGGCTAGCGGAAGAGACCCAGTACTTC.

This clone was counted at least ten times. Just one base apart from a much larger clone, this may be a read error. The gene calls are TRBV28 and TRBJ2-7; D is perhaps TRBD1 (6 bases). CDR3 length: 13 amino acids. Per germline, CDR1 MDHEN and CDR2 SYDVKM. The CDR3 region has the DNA TGTGCCAGCTGTTTACAGGGTTCCTACGAGCAGTACTTC. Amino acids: CASCLQGSYEQYF. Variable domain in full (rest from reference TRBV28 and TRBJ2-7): DVKVTQSSRYLVKRTGEKVFLECVQDMDHENMFWYRQDPGLGLRLIYFSYDVKMKEKGDIPEGYSVSREKKERFSLILESASTNQTSMYLCASCLQGSYEQYFGPGTRLTVT.

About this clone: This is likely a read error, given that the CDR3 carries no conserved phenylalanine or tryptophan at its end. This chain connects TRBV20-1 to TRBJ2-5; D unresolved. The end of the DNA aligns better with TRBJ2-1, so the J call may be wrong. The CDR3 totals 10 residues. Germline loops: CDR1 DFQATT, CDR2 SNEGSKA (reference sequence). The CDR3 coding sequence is TGCAGTGCCTCTGCGGCTGAGCAGTTCCTC. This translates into CSASAAEQFL.

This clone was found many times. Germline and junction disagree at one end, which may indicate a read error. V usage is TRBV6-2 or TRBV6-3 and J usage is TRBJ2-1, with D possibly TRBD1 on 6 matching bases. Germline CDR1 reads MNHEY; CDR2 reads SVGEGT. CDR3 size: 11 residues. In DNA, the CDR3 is TGTGCCAGCAGTTACGGGGCAGGGGCGATCTTC. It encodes CASSYGAGAIF.

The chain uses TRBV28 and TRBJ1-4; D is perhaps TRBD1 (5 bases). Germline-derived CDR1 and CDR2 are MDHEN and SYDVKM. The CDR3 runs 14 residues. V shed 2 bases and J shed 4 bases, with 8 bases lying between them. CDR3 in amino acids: CASSLGGGNEKLFF. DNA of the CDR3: TGTGCCAGCAGTTTAGGGGGGGGTAATGAAAAACTGTTTTTT. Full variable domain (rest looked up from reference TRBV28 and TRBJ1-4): DVKVTQSSRYLVKRTGEKVFLECVQDMDHENMFWYRQDPGLGLRLIYFSYDVKMKEKGDIPEGYSVSREKKERFSLILESASTNQTSMYLCASSLGGGNEKLFFGSGTQLSVL.

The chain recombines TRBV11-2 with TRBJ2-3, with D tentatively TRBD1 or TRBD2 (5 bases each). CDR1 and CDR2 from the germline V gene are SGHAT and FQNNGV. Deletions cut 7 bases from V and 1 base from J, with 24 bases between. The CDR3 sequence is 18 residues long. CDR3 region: CASIPGSGGGRRTDTQYF. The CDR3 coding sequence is TGTGCCAGCATCCCCGGTAGTGGGGGTGGGCGGCGCACAGATACGCAGTATTTT.

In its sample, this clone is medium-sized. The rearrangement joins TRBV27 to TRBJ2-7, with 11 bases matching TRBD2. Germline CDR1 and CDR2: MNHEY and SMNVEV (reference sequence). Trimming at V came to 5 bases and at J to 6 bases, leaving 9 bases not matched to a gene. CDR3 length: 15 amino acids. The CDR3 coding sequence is TGTGCCAGCAGTCCTACTCGACTAGCGGGAACCGAGCAGTACTTC. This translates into CASSPTRLAGTEQYF.

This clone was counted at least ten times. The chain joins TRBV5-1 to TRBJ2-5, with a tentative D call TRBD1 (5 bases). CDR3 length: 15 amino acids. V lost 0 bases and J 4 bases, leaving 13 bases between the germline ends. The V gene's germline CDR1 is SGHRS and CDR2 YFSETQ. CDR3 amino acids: CASSLVAGYGETQYF. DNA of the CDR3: TGCGCCAGCAGCTTGGTAGCAGGGTATGGAGAGACCCAGTACTTC.

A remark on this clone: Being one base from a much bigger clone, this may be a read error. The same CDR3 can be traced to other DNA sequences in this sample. The CDR3: CSARLSAPDLDTQYF. As DNA, the CDR3 is TGCAGTGCTAGGTTATCGGCTCCCGACCTAGATACGCAGTATTTT. This sequence joins TRBV20-1 and TRBJ2-3; D call uncertain. V was clipped by 3 bases and J by 5 bases, with 18 bases between them. Germline V CDR1 and CDR2: DFQATT, SNEGSKA (reference sequence). This CDR3 has 15 amino acids.

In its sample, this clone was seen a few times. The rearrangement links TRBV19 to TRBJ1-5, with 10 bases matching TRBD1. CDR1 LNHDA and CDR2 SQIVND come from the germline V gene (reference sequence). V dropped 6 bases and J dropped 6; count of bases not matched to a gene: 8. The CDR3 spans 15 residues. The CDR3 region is CASSPDRGQSQPQHF. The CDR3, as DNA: TGTGCCAGTAGCCCCGACAGGGGGCAGAGTCAGCCCCAGCATTTT. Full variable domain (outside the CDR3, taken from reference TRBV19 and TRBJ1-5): DGGITQSPKYLFRKEGQNVTLSCEQNLNHDAMYWYRQDPGQGLRLIYYSQIVNDFQKGDIAEGYSVSREKKESFPLTVTSAQKNPTAFYLCASSPDRGQSQPQHFGDGTRLSIL.

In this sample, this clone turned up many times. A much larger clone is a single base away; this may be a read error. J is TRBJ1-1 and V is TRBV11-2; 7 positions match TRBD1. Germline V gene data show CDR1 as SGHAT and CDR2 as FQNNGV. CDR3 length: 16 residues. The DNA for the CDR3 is TGTACCAGCAGCTTAGGTGCGACCGTCAGGGGGACTGAAGCTTTCTTT. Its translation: CTSSLGATVRGTEAFF.

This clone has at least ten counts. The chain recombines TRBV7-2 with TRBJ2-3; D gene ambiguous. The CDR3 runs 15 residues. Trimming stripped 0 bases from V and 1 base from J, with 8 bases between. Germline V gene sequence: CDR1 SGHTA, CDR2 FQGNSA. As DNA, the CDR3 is TGTGCCAGCAGCTTAGCGTGGCGGCGCACAGATACGCAGTATTTT. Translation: CASSLAWRRTDTQYF.

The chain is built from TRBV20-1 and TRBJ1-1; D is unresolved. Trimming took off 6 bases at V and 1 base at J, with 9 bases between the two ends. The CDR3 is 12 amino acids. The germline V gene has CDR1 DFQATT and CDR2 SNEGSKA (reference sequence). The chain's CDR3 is CSAEGGNTEAFF. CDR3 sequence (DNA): TGCAGTGCGGAGGGAGGGAACACTGAAGCTTTCTTT.

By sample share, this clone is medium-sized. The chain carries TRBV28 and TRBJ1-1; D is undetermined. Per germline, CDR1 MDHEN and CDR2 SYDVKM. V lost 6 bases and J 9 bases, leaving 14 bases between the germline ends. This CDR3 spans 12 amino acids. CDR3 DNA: TGTGCCAGCAGAGGCAATGGGGAGAAAGCTTTCTTT. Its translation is CASRGNGEKAFF. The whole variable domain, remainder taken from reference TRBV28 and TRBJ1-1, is DVKVTQSSRYLVKRTGEKVFLECVQDMDHENMFWYRQDPGLGLRLIYFSYDVKMKEKGDIPEGYSVSREKKERFSLILESASTNQTSMYLCASRGNGEKAFFGQGTRLTVV.

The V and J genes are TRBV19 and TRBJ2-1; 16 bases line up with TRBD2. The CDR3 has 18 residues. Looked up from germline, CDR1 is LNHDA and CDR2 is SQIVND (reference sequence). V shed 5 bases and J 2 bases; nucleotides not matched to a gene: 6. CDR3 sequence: CASSSPGTSGRAYNEQFF. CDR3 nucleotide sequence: TGTGCCAGTAGTTCACCCGGGACTAGCGGGAGGGCCTACAATGAGCAGTTCTTC.

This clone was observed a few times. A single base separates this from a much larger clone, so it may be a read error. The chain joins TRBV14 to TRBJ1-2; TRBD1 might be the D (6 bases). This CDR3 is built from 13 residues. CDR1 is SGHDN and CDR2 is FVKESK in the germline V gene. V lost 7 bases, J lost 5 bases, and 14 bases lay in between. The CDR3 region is CASIPRQEYGYTF. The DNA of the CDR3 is TGTGCCAGCATCCCTCGACAGGAGTATGGCTACACCTTC.

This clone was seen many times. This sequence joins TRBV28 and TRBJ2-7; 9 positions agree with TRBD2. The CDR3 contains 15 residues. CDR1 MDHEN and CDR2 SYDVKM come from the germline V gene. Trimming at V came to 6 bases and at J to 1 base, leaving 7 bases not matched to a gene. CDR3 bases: TGTGCCAGCAGGGTCGCGACTAGCGGATCCTACGAGCAGTACTTC. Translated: CASRVATSGSYEQYF.

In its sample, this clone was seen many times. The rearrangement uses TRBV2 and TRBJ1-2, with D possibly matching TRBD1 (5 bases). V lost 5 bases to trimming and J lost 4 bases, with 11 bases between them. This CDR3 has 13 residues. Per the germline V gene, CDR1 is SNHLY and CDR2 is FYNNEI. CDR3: CASSPGRIYGYTF. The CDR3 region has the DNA TGTGCCAGCAGTCCGGGACGGATCTATGGCTACACCTTC. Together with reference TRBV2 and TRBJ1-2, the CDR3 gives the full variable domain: EPEVTQTPSHQVTQMGQEVILRCVPISNHLYFYWYRQILGQKVEFLVSFYNNEISEKSEIFDDQFSVERPDGSNFTLKIRSTKLEDSAMYFCASSPGRIYGYTFGSGTRLTVV.

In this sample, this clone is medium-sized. The CDR3 here is CASSLSPGEQFF. The CDR3 coding sequence is TGTGCCAGCAGTTTATCACCGGGAGAGCAGTTCTTC. The chain employs TRBV12-3 or TRBV12-4 and TRBJ2-1, with a possible D match to TRBD2 (5 bases). This CDR3 comprises 12 residues. V lost 2 bases and J lost 10, with 9 bases in between.

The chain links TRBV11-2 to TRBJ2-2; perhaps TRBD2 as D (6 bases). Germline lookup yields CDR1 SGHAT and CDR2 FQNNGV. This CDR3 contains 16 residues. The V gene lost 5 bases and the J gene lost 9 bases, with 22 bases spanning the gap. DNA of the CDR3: TGTGCCAGCAGCCCCCCGTATCGGGGAGGCATCTGGGAGCTGTTTTTT. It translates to CASSPPYRGGIWELFF.

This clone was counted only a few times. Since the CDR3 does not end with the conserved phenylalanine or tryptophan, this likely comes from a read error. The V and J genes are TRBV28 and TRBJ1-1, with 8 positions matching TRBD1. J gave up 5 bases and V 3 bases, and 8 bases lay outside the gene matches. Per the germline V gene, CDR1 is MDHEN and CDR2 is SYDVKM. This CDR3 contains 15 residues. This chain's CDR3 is CASSFPSGGRTEAFS. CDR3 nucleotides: TGTGCCAGCAGTTTTCCCTCAGGGGGCAGGACTGAAGCTTTCTCT.

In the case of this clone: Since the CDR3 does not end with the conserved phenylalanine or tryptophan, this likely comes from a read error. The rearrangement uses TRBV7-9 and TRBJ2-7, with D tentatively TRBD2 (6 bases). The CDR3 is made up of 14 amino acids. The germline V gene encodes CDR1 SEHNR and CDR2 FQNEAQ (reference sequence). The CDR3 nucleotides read TGTGCCAGCATCTTAGTTAGCGGCACCTACGAGCAGTACCTC. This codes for CASILVSGTYEQYL.

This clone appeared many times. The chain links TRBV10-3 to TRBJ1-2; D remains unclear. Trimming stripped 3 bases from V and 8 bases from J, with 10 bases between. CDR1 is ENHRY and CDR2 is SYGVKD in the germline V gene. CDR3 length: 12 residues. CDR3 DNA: TGTGCCATCAGTGAAGACGCAGGAGGCTACACCTTC. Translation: CAISEDAGGYTF.

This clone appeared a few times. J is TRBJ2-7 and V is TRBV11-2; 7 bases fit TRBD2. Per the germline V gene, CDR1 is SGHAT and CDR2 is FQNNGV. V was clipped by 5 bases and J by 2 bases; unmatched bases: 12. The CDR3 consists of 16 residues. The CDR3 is CASSHQRLAVAYEQYF. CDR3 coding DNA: TGTGCCAGCAGCCACCAGAGGCTAGCGGTAGCCTACGAGCAGTACTTC.

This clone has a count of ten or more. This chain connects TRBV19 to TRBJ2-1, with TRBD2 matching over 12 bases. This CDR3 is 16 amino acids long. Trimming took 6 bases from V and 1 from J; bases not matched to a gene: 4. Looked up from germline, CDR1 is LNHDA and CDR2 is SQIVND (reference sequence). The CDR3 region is CASRTSGRWSYNEQFF. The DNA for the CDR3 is TGTGCCAGTAGGACTAGCGGGAGATGGTCCTACAATGAGCAGTTCTTC.

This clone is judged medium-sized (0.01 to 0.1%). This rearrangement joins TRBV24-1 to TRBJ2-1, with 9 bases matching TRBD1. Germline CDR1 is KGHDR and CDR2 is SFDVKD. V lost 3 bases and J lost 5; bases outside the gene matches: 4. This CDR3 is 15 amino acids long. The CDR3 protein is CATSDMGQGNNEQFF. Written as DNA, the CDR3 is TGTGCCACCAGTGATATGGGACAGGGCAACAATGAGCAGTTCTTC.

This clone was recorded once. The CDR3 sequence is CASSRGADPYNEQFF. CDR3 sequence (DNA): TGCGCCAGCAGCCGCGGGGCAGACCCCTACAATGAGCAGTTCTTC. J is TRBJ2-1 and V is TRBV4-3, with D tentatively TRBD2 (6 bases). Deletions cut 4 bases from V and 2 bases from J, with 12 bases between. From germline, CDR1 is LGHNA and CDR2 YSLEER. The CDR3 runs 15 residues.

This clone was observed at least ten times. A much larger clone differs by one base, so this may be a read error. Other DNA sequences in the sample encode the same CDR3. CDR3 DNA sequence: TGTGCCAGCAGATATAGATCGACAGGGCCATTCTACGGCTACACCTTC. Encoded protein: CASRYRSTGPFYGYTF. The rearrangement links TRBV6-1 to TRBJ1-2; 7 nucleotides align to TRBD1. In germline, CDR1 is MNHNS, CDR2 SASEGT. V shed 6 bases, J shed 8 bases, and the junction held 18 bases outside the gene matches. This CDR3 region has 16 residues.